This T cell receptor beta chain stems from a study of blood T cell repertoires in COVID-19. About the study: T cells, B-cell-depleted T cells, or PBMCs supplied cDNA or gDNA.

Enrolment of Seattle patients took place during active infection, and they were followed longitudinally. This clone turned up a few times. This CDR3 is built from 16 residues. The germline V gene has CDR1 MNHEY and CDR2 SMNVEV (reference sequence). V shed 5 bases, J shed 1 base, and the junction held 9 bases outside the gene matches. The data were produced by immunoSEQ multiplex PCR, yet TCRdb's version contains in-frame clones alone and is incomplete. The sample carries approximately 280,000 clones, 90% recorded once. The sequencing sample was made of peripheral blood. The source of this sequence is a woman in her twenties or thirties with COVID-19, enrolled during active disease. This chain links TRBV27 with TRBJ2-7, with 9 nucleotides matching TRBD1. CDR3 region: CASSPTQGARSYEQYF. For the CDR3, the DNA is TGTGCCAGCAGTCCGACACAGGGGGCAAGGTCCTACGAGCAGTACTTC.